This T cell receptor (beta chain) was found in a study of vaccination and CD4 T cells after COVID-19. Treatment of the sample: roughly 10-day PBMC culture with coronavirus spike peptide pools or control peptides (ViraFEST assay). Once peptide pools had expanded antigen-specific T cells, ViraFEST sequenced TCRs. It was after 10 to 11 days of culture that CD4+ T cells were isolated by negative selection. General observations from the study: The median count of SARS-CoV-2-reactive clonotypes rose from roughly 21 to 40, not significantly. Convalescent patients had a median roughly 86% of post-vaccine SARS-CoV-2-reactive clones that were detected only after vaccination, not before it.

In the case of this clonotype: Its specificity is not known.

The CDR3 extends over 14 amino acids. CDR1 is DFQATT, CDR2 SNEGSKA, per germline (reference sequence). The trim removed 6 bases at V and 0 bases at J, leaving 4 bases unmatched. Oncomine TCR Beta short-read sequencing was applied to DNA from cultured CD4+ T cells. Using its own MiXCR run on the PCR reads, TCRdb lists one record per CDR3 protein. The table has roughly 15,000 distinct CDR3 sequences, approximately 50% seen once. This clonotype was obtained from a human donor who received a COVID-19 vaccine. This specimen consisted of CD4+ T cells from blood, cultured in vitro, obtained before SARS-CoV-2 vaccination. V gene TRBV20-1 combines with J gene TRBJ2-3; 9 bases fit TRBD2. The CDR3: CSAVAGASTDTQYF. The CDR3 DNA follows: TGCAGTGCCGTAGCGGGGGCTAGCACAGATACGCAGTATTTT.